This entry lists 23 T cell receptor beta chains sequenced from one sample in a study of blood T cells in healthy people across ages. Using a J-beta primer mix together with a sample-barcoded 5' primer, a second PCR was run for roughly 6 to 12 cycles. Using its own MiXCR run on the 5' RACE reads, TCRdb lists one record per CDR3 protein. In the table there are fewer than 600,000 distinct CDR3 sequences, approximately 26% of which are singletons. The same data also went into a second study, on T cells of mothers and their children.

Sequences were obtained from blood. These TCRs come from a boy aged 2 to 10 in good health.

This clonotype was counted a few times. V gene TRBV7-2 combines with J gene TRBJ2-1; no clear D gene. V lost 3 bases to trimming and J lost 4 bases, with 37 bases between them. The CDR3 is 23 residues long. CDR1 and CDR2 from the germline V gene are SGHTA and FQGNSA. The CDR3 is CASSLAPPPIKHTHYPSYNEQFF. CDR3 coding DNA: TGTGCCAGCAGCTTGGCACCACCCCCTATAAAGCATACCCACTATCCCTCTTACAATGAGCAGTTCTTC. Full variable domain (remainder filled in from reference TRBV7-2 and TRBJ2-1): GAGVSQSPSNKVTEKGKDVELRCDPISGHTALYWYRQSLGQGLEFLIYFQGNSAPDKSGLPSDRFSAERTGGSVSTLTIQRTQQEDSAVYLCASSLAPPPIKHTHYPSYNEQFFGPGTRLTVL.

This clonotype was recorded many times. V gene TRBV4-3 combines with J gene TRBJ2-1; D is perhaps TRBD2 (5 bases). The CDR3 consists of 16 residues. Germline V CDR1 and CDR2: LGHNA, YSLEER. Trimming removed 1 base from V and 5 bases from J, with 15 bases in between. CDR3 amino acids: CASSQAAAALDNEQFF. Here the CDR3 DNA reads TGCGCCAGCAGCCAAGCGGCAGCGGCCCTGGACAATGAGCAGTTCTTC.

The chain joins TRBV19 to TRBJ1-2, with D unresolved. This CDR3 comprises 13 residues. Per germline, CDR1 LNHDA and CDR2 SQIVND (reference sequence). V was shortened by 3 bases and J by 4 bases, with 9 bases between the two germline ends. The CDR3 bases are TGTGCCAGTAGTATGGGGAGCTCCTATGGCTACACCTTC. Its translation is CASSMGSSYGYTF. The full variable domain, its missing parts supplied by reference TRBV19 and TRBJ1-2, is DGGITQSPKYLFRKEGQNVTLSCEQNLNHDAMYWYRQDPGQGLRLIYYSQIVNDFQKGDIAEGYSVSREKKESFPLTVTSAQKNPTAFYLCASSMGSSYGYTFGSGTRLTVV.

This clonotype was counted a few times. This rearrangement joins TRBV7-9 to TRBJ2-5; 9 bases match TRBD1. The J call may be incorrect, as the DNA end agrees better with TRBJ2-1. Germline V lookup: CDR1 SEHNR, CDR2 FQNEAQ (reference sequence). CDR3 size: 16 residues. CDR3 in amino acids: CASSTGTGQKFNEQFF. CDR3 DNA sequence: TGTGCCAGCAGCACCGGGACAGGGCAGAAATTCAATGAGCAGTTCTTC.

The chain couples TRBV6-5 to TRBJ1-1; D not resolved. From germline, CDR1 is MNHEY and CDR2 SVGAGI. V was cut by 8 bases and J by 6 bases, with 13 bases left in between. CDR3 length: 12 residues. The CDR3 nucleotides are TGTGCCAGCGGAGAGGGTGCGCCTGAAGCTTTCTTT. Amino acids: CASGEGAPEAFF.

CDR3 amino acids: CASRAGTAMEETQYF. The CDR3, as DNA: TGTGCCAGCAGGGCCGGGACAGCAATGGAAGAGACCCAGTACTTC. J is TRBJ2-5 and V is TRBV6-1; 7 positions agree with TRBD1. The CDR3 length is 15 residues. Germline loops: CDR1 MNHNS, CDR2 SASEGT. V trimming: 6 bases; J trimming: 3 bases; junction bases outside the gene matches: 10.

This clonotype was picked up a small number of times. V is TRBV7-2 and J is TRBJ2-5; 8 nucleotides line up with TRBD2. Trimming cost V 5 bases and J 5 bases; bases outside gene matches: 10. Per germline, CDR1 SGHTA and CDR2 FQGNSA. This CDR3 is 15 amino acids long. CDR3: CASSPAGTRRETQYF. CDR3 DNA: TGTGCCAGCAGCCCGGCAGGGACTAGAAGGGAGACCCAGTACTTC.

Only one count was recorded for this clonotype. The chain carries TRBV20-1 and TRBJ1-1; possibly TRBD1 for D (6 bases). Between the trimmed V and J ends, which lost 5 bases and 3 bases, there was a span of 16 bases. This CDR3 region has 14 residues. Germline CDR1 is DFQATT and CDR2 is SNEGSKA (reference sequence). This CDR3 is CSAGGGRAHTEAFF. The CDR3 nucleotides are TGCAGTGCTGGGGGGGGCAGGGCCCACACTGAAGCTTTCTTT.

This clonotype was counted only a few times. At one boundary the junction diverges from the germline segment, which might be a read error. This chain joins TRBV12-3 or TRBV12-4 and TRBJ2-5; 9 bases agree with TRBD1. The CDR3 contains 14 residues. CDR3 DNA sequence: TGTGCCAGCAGTCCGGGACAGGGAGGATCGACCCAGCACTTC. Its translation: CASSPGQGGSTQHF.

The DNA for the CDR3 is TGTGCCAGCAGGAACCCGTTACTAGCGGCGAATGAGCAGTTCTTC. Translating gives CASRNPLLAANEQFF. The V and J genes are TRBV2 and TRBJ2-1; TRBD2 aligns across 8 bases. CDR1 SNHLY and CDR2 FYNNEI come from the germline V gene. The V segment lost 6 bases and the J segment 7 bases; nucleotides outside the gene matches: 11. This CDR3 has 15 residues.

The chain is built from TRBV6-1 and TRBJ1-1; D is unresolved. The CDR3 covers 15 residues. Looked up from germline, CDR1 is MNHNS and CDR2 is SASEGT. Between the trimmed V and J ends, which lost 1 base and 6 bases, there was a span of 15 bases. DNA of the CDR3: TGTGCCAGCAGTGAAGTTGGCAGCGCTGGAGCTGAAGCTTTCTTT. The encoded protein is CASSEVGSAGAEAFF.

This clonotype turned up a few times. This chain uses TRBV20-1 with TRBJ1-1, with D perhaps TRBD1 (5 bases). Trimming left V 1 base short and J 0 bases short, with 12 bases between. This CDR3 has 15 amino acids. Germline V lookup: CDR1 DFQATT, CDR2 SNEGSKA (reference sequence). CDR3 region: CSARGGRDLNTEAFF. As DNA, the CDR3 is TGCAGTGCTAGAGGGGGGAGGGACCTGAACACTGAAGCTTTCTTT.

This clonotype was picked up a small number of times. The chain joins TRBV29-1 to TRBJ2-7, with 7 bases that match TRBD1. Trimming cost V 4 bases and J 2 bases; bases outside gene matches: 8. The CDR3 is 14 residues long. Germline V CDR1 and CDR2: SQVTM, ANQGSEA. In nucleotides, the CDR3 is TGCAGCGTTGGTAACAGGGGCGAGACCTACGAGCAGTACTTC. It yields the protein CSVGNRGETYEQYF.

This rearrangement joins TRBV20-1 to TRBJ1-2; 11 nucleotides agree with TRBD1. J was trimmed by 3 bases and V by 3 bases; bases with no gene match: 6. Per the germline V gene, CDR1 is DFQATT and CDR2 is SNEGSKA (reference sequence). The CDR3 sequence is 15 residues long. The CDR3 DNA reads TGCAGTGCTAGCGACTGGGACAGGGGGGACTATGGCTACACCTTC. This sequence encodes CSASDWDRGDYGYTF.

The chain combines TRBV9 with TRBJ2-2; D gene uncertain. The length of the CDR3 is 13 residues. The germline CDR1 and CDR2 sequences are SGDLS and YYNGEE. Trimming pared 0 bases from V and 4 bases from J, leaving 4 bases between. The CDR3 reads CASSVGGTGELFF. For the CDR3, the DNA is TGTGCCAGCAGCGTAGGGGGCACCGGGGAGCTGTTTTTT.

This clonotype was counted only a few times. The V call is TRBV4-2, the J call TRBJ1-2, with TRBD1 identical over 7 bases. Per the germline V gene, CDR1 is LGHNA and CDR2 is YNFKEQ. CDR3 size: 15 residues. V was pared by 1 base and J by 5 bases, with 7 bases of the junction left unmatched. The CDR3 loop reads CASSQVKGAGYGYTF. The CDR3 DNA reads TGTGCCAGCAGCCAAGTAAAGGGGGCCGGGTATGGCTACACCTTC.

A word on this clonotype: A much larger clonotype is one base distant, so this may be a read error. The V gene is TRBV13, the J gene TRBJ1-6; TRBD1 matches at 9 bases. The CDR3 has 15 residues. Germline loops: CDR1 PRHDT, CDR2 FYEKMQ (reference sequence). With V trimmed by 8 bases and J by 9 bases, 11 bases remained unmatched. The CDR3 DNA is TGTGCCAGCGGCCAAGGGGACAGGGAGGCTTCACCCCTCCACTTT. It translates to CASGQGDREASPLHF.

The sample holds a few counts of this clonotype. The chain combines TRBV11-2 with TRBJ2-5; either TRBD1 or TRBD2 may fit D (5 bases each). Trimming shortened V by 2 bases and J by 0 bases, and 7 bases separated the two germline ends. CDR3 length: 14 residues. The germline V gene has CDR1 SGHAT and CDR2 FQNNGV. CDR3 nucleotides: TGTGCCAGCAGCTTATTGGGGGACCAAGAGACCCAGTACTTC. Residues: CASSLLGDQETQYF.

CDR3 protein: CAISEGGRNEKLFF. In nucleotides, the CDR3 is TGTGCCATCAGTGAAGGGGGACGTAATGAAAAACTGTTTTTT. This chain joins TRBV10-3 and TRBJ1-4; TRBD1 might be the D (6 bases). The CDR3 totals 14 residues. Germline lookup yields CDR1 ENHRY and CDR2 SYGVKD. V dropped 3 bases and J dropped 4 bases, with 9 bases sitting between them.

V and J are TRBV7-2 and TRBJ1-4; TRBD1 matches 7 bases. The CDR3 contains 15 residues. CDR1 is SGHTA, CDR2 FQGNSA, per germline. V lost 7 bases and J lost 0; bases outside the gene matches: 5. The CDR3 here is CASTDRDPTNEKLFF. The CDR3 coding sequence is TGTGCCAGCACCGACAGGGATCCAACTAATGAAAAACTGTTTTTT.

The J gene is TRBJ2-5, the V gene TRBV5-1, with TRBD2 matching over 7 bases. V gave up 7 bases and J gave up 4 bases; unmatched junction bases: 10. The CDR3 consists of 14 residues. Per the germline V gene, CDR1 is SGHRS and CDR2 is YFSETQ. In DNA form, the CDR3 reads TGCGCCAGCGGGGGGACTACTGACGGAGAGACCCAGTACTTC. It encodes CASGGTTDGETQYF.

This clonotype has only a few counts. CDR3 in DNA: TGTGCCTGGAGCCTAGACAGAGGCTTATGGTTCTTC. Its protein is CAWSLDRGLWFF. The chain recombines TRBV30 with TRBJ2-1; D is perhaps TRBD1 (5 bases). The ends were cut back, 3 bases at V and 15 bases at J, with 18 bases in the middle. The CDR3 is 12 amino acids. Germline lookup yields CDR1 GTSNPN and CDR2 SVGIG (reference sequence).

This chain connects TRBV24-1 to TRBJ2-2; D ambiguous. This CDR3 has 14 amino acids. CDR1 and CDR2 (germline): KGHDR, SFDVKD. V was cut by 4 bases and J by 6 bases, with 11 bases left in between. The CDR3 DNA sequence: TGTGCCACCAGTGACCTTGGGCCCTCCGGGGAGCTGTTTTTT. Protein: CATSDLGPSGELFF.